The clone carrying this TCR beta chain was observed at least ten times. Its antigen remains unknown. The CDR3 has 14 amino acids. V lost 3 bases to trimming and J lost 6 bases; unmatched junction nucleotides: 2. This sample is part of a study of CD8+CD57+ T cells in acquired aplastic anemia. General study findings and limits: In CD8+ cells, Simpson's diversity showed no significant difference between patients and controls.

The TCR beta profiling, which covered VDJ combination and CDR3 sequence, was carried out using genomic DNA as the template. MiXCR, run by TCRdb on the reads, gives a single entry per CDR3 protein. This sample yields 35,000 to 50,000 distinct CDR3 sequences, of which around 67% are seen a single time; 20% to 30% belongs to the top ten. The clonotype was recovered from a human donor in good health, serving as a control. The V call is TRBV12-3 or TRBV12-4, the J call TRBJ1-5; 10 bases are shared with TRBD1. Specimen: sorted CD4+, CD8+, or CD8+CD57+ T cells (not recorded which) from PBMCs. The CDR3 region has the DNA TGTGCCAGCAGTTTCGACAGGGGGCTTCAGCCCCAGCATTTT. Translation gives CASSFDRGLQPQHF.